What follows describes a single T cell receptor beta chain. This entry is derived from a study of blood T cell repertoires in COVID-19. The data were produced by immunoSEQ multiplex PCR, yet TCRdb's version contains in-frame clones alone and is incomplete. The sample shows tens of thousands of clones, about 87% of them seen only once. This TCR came from a woman between 55 and 75 years old with COVID-19, enrolled during active disease. The material sequenced was peripheral blood.

CDR3 protein: CASSYASTEEAFF. CDR3 bases: TGTGCCAGCAGTTACGCCTCCACAGAGGAAGCTTTCTTT. The chain carries TRBV6-6 and TRBJ1-1; no clear D gene. The CDR3 has 13 amino acids. CDR1 MNHNY and CDR2 SVGAGI come from the germline V gene (reference sequence). The V end lost 2 bases, the J end lost 8 bases, and 12 bases lay between the germline ends.